This TCR beta chain was profiled in a study of vaccination effects on CD4 cells after COVID-19 (dated by TCRdb to between 2020 and 2023). For the study in its entirety: Two doses of either the BNT162b2 or the mRNA-1273 mRNA SARS-CoV-2 vaccine were administered to participants. SARS-CoV-2 spike-specific CD4+ TCR repertoires were compared before and after mRNA vaccination in COVID-19 convalescent patients and in infection-naive vaccine recipients. Cultures from other donors in the study were sequenced with the Oncomine TCR Beta short-read assay on an Illumina iSeq 100. A total of some eleven COVID-19 convalescent patients and a handful of SARS-CoV-2-naive healthy vaccine recipients were included in the full study.

This clone appeared once. Its cognate antigen has yet to be identified. Base-call qualities are not available, and no considerably larger clone is one nucleotide away. Library preparation employed the immunoSEQ multiplex PCR assay. DNA from the cultured and isolated CD4+ T cells underwent TCR beta CDR3 sequencing. The original methods were these. The analysis removed non-productive TCR sequences, trimmed reads to the CDR3 region, and retained only CDR3s that were 7 or more amino acids long. The MANAFEST web app was used to identify antigen-specific clonotypes by comparing expansion in peptide wells with expansion in reference cultures. For clones to be considered positive, expansion at FDR<0.05 versus reference and all other wells, an odds ratio above 5, and a frequency above 0.1% in two replicate wells were required. A clonotype was defined as cross-reactive if the clonotype was significantly expanded both in SARS-CoV-2 spike wells and in at least one common cold coronavirus spike condition. CDR3 similarity was assessed by Levenshtein distance using the stringdist R package, and unrooted trees were constructed with ape in R 3.6.1. Entries here come from immuneACCESS through TCRdb and include only in-frame sequences with V and J called. Some clones fail to appear in such tables; in the studies checked, an unresolved V gene covers under half of the shortfall, and the cause of the remainder is unknown. That table is the source of V, J and clone size, and D and trimming were worked out from the DNA. The sample records 65,000 or so clones, 65% to 85% of which are singletons. The ten largest clones represent around 2.7% of the sample.

In the ViraFEST assay, PBMC were stimulated with viral peptide pools, and TCR sequencing was then used to find antigen-specific CD4+ T cell clonotypes based on their expansion. After less than eleven days of culture, CD4+ T cells were isolated with the EasySep CD4+ T cell isolation kit. Negative nucleocapsid antibody results before and after vaccination confirmed that the healthy vaccine recipients had no prior SARS-CoV-2 infection. A few million PBMC per well were cultured with approximately 10 ug/ml peptides in IMDM containing 5% human AB serum, 8.5 to 10 IU/ml IL-2 and gentamicin. Half of the culture medium was replaced with fresh IL-2-containing medium on days 3 and 7. Unless noted otherwise, every peptide stimulation condition was grown in triplicate wells. PBMC were separated from whole blood using Ficoll-Paque Plus gradient centrifugation and were then either cryopreserved at -140C or used fresh. The overlapping peptide pools covered the spike proteins of SARS-CoV-2 and of the common cold coronaviruses HCoV-NL63, HCoV-OC43 and HCoV-229E. The QIAamp micro DNA kit was used to extract genomic DNA from the cultured CD4+ T cells.

The CDR3 spans 17 residues, from the cysteine through the phenylalanine. Only the CDR3 region is kept as DNA, spanning 51 bases read in frame from base 1. CDR1 and CDR2 are read off the germline V gene (reference sequence) as LNHNV and YYDKDF. The germline V end is reduced by 1 base and the J end by 4 bases; junction bases left unmatched: 7. Overall study outcomes, separate from this receptor: Clones induced by infection and clones induced by vaccination both contracted markedly at late timepoints after vaccination, which fits with T cell responses waning over time. The study was limited by a small number of convalescent patients, and early post-infection timepoints were lacking. Among healthy vaccine recipients, nearly all vaccine-induced clones were SARS-CoV-2 mono-reactive, and only 1 of 255 was cross-reactive with common cold coronaviruses.

The TCR sequence derives from a human donor who received a COVID-19 vaccine. The chain is encoded by TRBV15 joined to TRBJ2-4, and 10 junction bases match TRBD1. The sequencing here drew on CD4+ T cells from PBMCs cultured with HCoV-NL63 spike peptides, taken before COVID-19 vaccination. Interpreted using the paper, the cell subset or site label stands for: HCoV-NL63 spike overlapping peptide pool stimulation. The CDR3 corresponds to CATSRGALGQGKNIQYF. The DNA sequence follows: TGTGCCACCAGCAGAGGAGCTTTGGGACAGGGGAAAAACATTCAGTACTTC. Reference TRBV15 and TRBJ2-4 proteins supply the regions before and after the CDR3; the full variable domain is: DAMVIQNPRYQVTQFGKPVTLSCSQTLNHNVMYWYQQKSSQAPKLLFHYYDKDFNNEADTPDNFQSRRPNTSFCFLDIRSPGLGDTAMYLCATSRGALGQGKNIQYFGAGTRLSVL.